One sample yielded the 23 T cell receptor beta chains listed below, sequenced in a study of spatial heterogeneity in lung cancer. Sample time point: sample taken at primary tumor resection. TCRdb fed the 5' RACE reads into MiXCR, producing one record per CDR3 protein. The data hold some 16,000 distinct CDR3 sequences, with 3% to 4.5% observed a single time. The starting material was normal lung tissue next to the tumor, obtained at surgery. These receptor sequences come from a male donor with early-stage non-small cell lung cancer.

This clonotype occurred many times. The library was built for alpha chains, so this beta chain is an off-target read and its size means little. The chain joins TRBV6-2 or TRBV6-3 to TRBJ2-7; maybe TRBD1 (5 bases). The CDR3 loop spans 13 amino acids. V lost 8 bases and J 2 bases, leaving 13 bases between the germline ends. CDR1 is MNHEY, CDR2 SVGEGT, per germline. CDR3 sequence (DNA): TGTGCCAGCCGGTGGGCAGGGACCTACGAGCAGTACTTC. Translated, it gives CASRWAGTYEQYF.

This clonotype showed up many times. This beta chain is an unintended read in a library built for alpha chains; its size means little. The genes are TRBV5-1 and TRBJ2-1, with 7 bases fitting TRBD2. The CDR3 totals 18 residues. The germline V gene has CDR1 SGHRS and CDR2 YFSETQ. Unmatched junction bases numbered 10, after V lost 0 bases and J lost 1 base. CDR3 DNA sequence: TGCGCCAGCAGCTTGGGAGCGGGAATGATTAGTTCCTACAATGAGCAGTTCTTC. It encodes CASSLGAGMISSYNEQFF.

This clonotype came up many times. This beta chain appears as a stray read in a library generated for alpha chains; its size is not informative. The chain combines TRBV6-2 or TRBV6-3 with TRBJ2-1; TRBD1 is a possible D gene (6 bases). The CDR3 length is 17 residues. In germline, CDR1 is MNHEY, CDR2 SVGEGT. Trimming removed 6 bases at V and 4 bases at J, with 22 bases between. The CDR3 region has the DNA TGTGCCAGCAGCCGGCCAGTCCGGGACACCGGATACAATGAGCAGTTCTTC. It translates to CASSRPVRDTGYNEQFF.

In its sample, this clonotype was seen many times. At one of its ends the junction is not consistent with the germline gene, which may arise from a read error. This beta chain represents an off-target read in a library built for alpha chains; its size is of limited meaning. The chain is built from TRBV5-1 and TRBJ2-2; D not resolved. This CDR3 contains 14 residues. CDR1 and CDR2 (germline): SGHRS, YFSETQ. The CDR3 DNA follows: TGCGCCAGCAGTTTGGCACAGACGACCGGGGAGCTGTTTTTT. Amino acid sequence: CASSLAQTTGELFF.

There are many counts of this clonotype. In a library made to pick up alpha chains, this beta chain is a stray read with a size that means little. The chain employs TRBV7-9 and TRBJ1-2; D remains unclear. The CDR3 has 13 residues. CDR1 and CDR2 from the germline V gene are SEHNR and FQNEAQ (reference sequence). V dropped 4 bases and J dropped 5 bases, with 11 bases sitting between them. The chain's CDR3 is CASSSHGRYGYTF. The CDR3 DNA sequence: TGTGCCAGCAGCTCCCACGGAAGATATGGCTACACCTTC. The full variable domain, completed using reference TRBV7-9 and TRBJ1-2, is DTGVSQNPRHKITKRGQNVTFRCDPISEHNRLYWYRQTLGQGPEFLTYFQNEAQLEKSRLLSDRFSAERPKGSFSTLEIQRTEQGDSAMYLCASSSHGRYGYTFGSGTRLTVV.

This clonotype was recorded many times. The size of this beta chain means little, since it is a stray read in a library made for alpha chains. V and J are TRBV7-2 and TRBJ1-2; 8 bases line up with TRBD1. Per the germline V gene, CDR1 is SGHTA and CDR2 is FQGNSA. The CDR3 totals 15 residues. The V gene end was trimmed by 5 bases and the J gene end by 6 bases; junction bases not matched to a gene: 11. The CDR3 loop reads CASSPKDRGRNGYTF. CDR3 bases: TGTGCCAGCAGCCCTAAAGACAGGGGCCGGAATGGCTACACCTTC. The full variable domain, rest sourced from reference TRBV7-2 and TRBJ1-2, is GAGVSQSPSNKVTEKGKDVELRCDPISGHTALYWYRQSLGQGLEFLIYFQGNSAPDKSGLPSDRFSAERTGGSVSTLTIQRTQQEDSAVYLCASSPKDRGRNGYTFGSGTRLTVV.

This clonotype showed up many times. This beta chain represents an off-target read in a library built for alpha chains; its size is of limited meaning. The chain links TRBV11-1 to TRBJ1-1; D perhaps matches TRBD1 (5 bases). This CDR3 spans 15 amino acids. Between the trimmed V and J ends, which lost 1 base and 1 base, there was a span of 10 bases. Germline V gives CDR1 SGHAT, CDR2 FQDESV (reference sequence). The CDR3 nucleotides read TGTGCCAGCAGCTTAGTACAGGCCGAGAACACTGAAGCTTTCTTT. Encoded protein: CASSLVQAENTEAFF.

This clonotype was seen many times. As an off-target read in a library built for alpha chains, this beta chain has a frequency of little significance. J is TRBJ2-6 and V is TRBV7-9; 10 bases are shared with TRBD1. The V gene end was trimmed by 5 bases and the J gene end by 9 bases; junction bases not matched to a gene: 7. CDR3 length: 15 amino acids. Looked up from germline, CDR1 is SEHNR and CDR2 is FQNEAQ (reference sequence). The CDR3, as DNA: TGTGCCAGCAGCGCTGACAGGGGGCGTTTCAACGTCCTGACTTTC. As protein: CASSADRGRFNVLTF. The variable domain in full, with the rest retrieved from reference TRBV7-9 and TRBJ2-6, is DTGVSQNPRHKITKRGQNVTFRCDPISEHNRLYWYRQTLGQGPEFLTYFQNEAQLEKSRLLSDRFSAERPKGSFSTLEIQRTEQGDSAMYLCASSADRGRFNVLTFGAGSRLTVL.

This clonotype was recorded many times. This beta chain is a stray read from a library made for alpha chains; its abundance is not meaningful. The rearrangement joins TRBV6-5 to TRBJ1-1; TRBD1 aligns across 8 bases. This CDR3 contains 16 residues. Trimming at V came to 0 bases and at J to 3 bases, leaving 6 bases not matched to a gene. Per the germline V gene, CDR1 is MNHEY and CDR2 is SVGAGI. CDR3 sequence reads: CASSYSADRDDTEAFF. In nucleotides, the CDR3 is TGTGCCAGCAGTTACTCTGCGGACAGGGACGACACTGAAGCTTTCTTT.

This clonotype was observed at least ten times. This beta chain slipped into a library made for alpha chains as a stray read, so its size is not meaningful. The chain uses TRBV29-1 and TRBJ1-6; TRBD1 agrees at 9 bases. The CDR3 contains 17 residues. V shed 8 bases and J 1 base; nucleotides not matched to a gene: 12. Germline V gene sequence: CDR1 SQVTM, CDR2 ANQGSEA. CDR3 amino acids: CSRTQGARSSYNSPLHF. Written as DNA, the CDR3 is TGCAGCCGTACACAGGGGGCAAGGTCTTCCTATAATTCACCCCTCCACTTT.

This clonotype was found many times. For a library built for alpha chains, this beta chain is a stray read; little rests on its size. The rearrangement links TRBV6-6 to TRBJ1-2; no clear D. The germline gives CDR1 MNHNY, CDR2 SVGAGI (reference sequence). With 6 bases removed from V and 6 bases from J, the gap between germline ends came to 17 bases. This CDR3 is 14 amino acids long. The CDR3 sequence is CASRLDGRGDGYTF. The CDR3 nucleotides are TGTGCCAGCAGACTCGACGGCCGGGGAGATGGCTACACCTTC.

Turning to this clonotype: This beta chain was picked up by a library intended for alpha chains and is off target, so its count carries little meaning. This chain joins TRBV20-1 and TRBJ2-7; no reliable D call. Germline CDR1 DFQATT, CDR2 SNEGSKA (reference sequence). Trimming removed 3 bases from V and 2 bases from J, with 14 bases in between. The CDR3 sequence is 14 residues long. CDR3 loop: CSASLPQDPYEQYF. The CDR3 nucleotides read TGCAGTGCTAGTTTGCCCCAGGACCCCTACGAGCAGTACTTC.

This clonotype is categorized as medium-sized. This beta chain lies outside the target of a library built for alpha chains; its clone size means little. The gene calls are TRBV5-1 and TRBJ2-5; 8 positions agree with TRBD2. Losses at the gene ends were 4 bases for V and 4 bases for J; bases not matched to a gene: 15. The CDR3 has 17 amino acids. Looked up from germline, CDR1 is SGHRS and CDR2 is YFSETQ. The CDR3 region has the DNA TGCGCCAGCAGCCCAACCATTTCTAGCGGGCCCCGAGAGACCCAGTACTTC. Translating gives CASSPTISSGPRETQYF. Together with reference TRBV5-1 and TRBJ2-5, the CDR3 gives the full variable domain: KAGVTQTPRYLIKTRGQQVTLSCSPISGHRSVSWYQQTPGQGLQFLFEYFSETQRNKGNFPGRFSGRQFSNSRSEMNVSTLELGDSALYLCASSPTISSGPRETQYFGPGTRLLVL.

This clonotype was observed at least ten times. This beta chain slipped into a library made for alpha chains as a stray read, so its size is not meaningful. The chain recombines TRBV5-6 with TRBJ2-3; D possibly corresponds to TRBD2 (6 bases). V was shortened by 4 bases and J by 5 bases, with 8 bases between the two germline ends. This CDR3 spans 12 amino acids. The germline CDR1 and CDR2 sequences are SGHDT and YYEEEE. CDR3: CASSPGEDTQYF. As DNA, the CDR3 is TGTGCCAGCAGCCCGGGAGAAGATACGCAGTATTTT.

This clonotype was found many times. One end of the junction fails to match germline, which may point to a read error. As an off-target read in a library built for alpha chains, this beta chain has a frequency of little significance. This chain uses TRBV10-3 with TRBJ1-5; D is uncertain. This CDR3 region has 15 residues. Germline V lookup: CDR1 ENHRY, CDR2 SYGVKD. CDR3 DNA sequence: TGTGCCATCAGGGAGTTGATGGAATCCAATCAGCCCCAGCATTTT. The encoded protein is CAIRELMESNQPQHF.

This clonotype was recorded many times. Since the library was made to target alpha chains, this beta chain is a stray read and its abundance is not meaningful. The chain has TRBV5-1 and TRBJ2-7; no clear D gene. Trimming pared 0 bases from V and 2 bases from J, leaving 9 bases between. Germline values: CDR1 SGHRS, CDR2 YFSETQ. There are 14 residues in the CDR3. CDR3 residues: CASSLDRETYEQYF. The CDR3 nucleotides read TGCGCCAGCAGCTTGGATAGGGAAACCTACGAGCAGTACTTC.

This clonotype showed up many times. The size of this beta chain means little, since it is a stray read in a library made for alpha chains. This chain connects TRBV7-9 to TRBJ2-7; D not certain. The CDR3 extends over 14 amino acids. V lost 2 bases to trimming and J lost 2 bases, with 10 bases between them. In germline, CDR1 is SEHNR, CDR2 FQNEAQ (reference sequence). This CDR3 is CASSLSTDPYEQYF. CDR3 DNA sequence: TGTGCCAGCAGCTTATCGACTGACCCCTACGAGCAGTACTTC. The variable domain in full, with the rest retrieved from reference TRBV7-9 and TRBJ2-7, is DTGVSQNPRHKITKRGQNVTFRCDPISEHNRLYWYRQTLGQGPEFLTYFQNEAQLEKSRLLSDRFSAERPKGSFSTLEIQRTEQGDSAMYLCASSLSTDPYEQYFGPGTRLTVT.

Many counts were recorded for this clonotype. The library was designed around alpha chains, so this beta chain is a stray read whose abundance carries little weight. In nucleotides, the CDR3 is TGTGCCAGCAGCTTAGTAGATGGCTACACCTTC. It specifies CASSLVDGYTF. This chain links TRBV7-9 with TRBJ1-2, with D unresolved. Germline V gene data show CDR1 as SEHNR and CDR2 as FQNEAQ (reference sequence). There are 11 residues in the CDR3. The V end lost 1 base, the J end lost 6 bases, and 3 bases lay between the germline ends.

Many counts were recorded for this clonotype. This beta chain was picked up by a library intended for alpha chains and is off target, so its count carries little meaning. CDR3 nucleotide sequence: TGCGCCAGCAGCTTGAGCGTCGGGATTACTAGCACAGATACGCAGTATTTT. This codes for CASSLSVGITSTDTQYF. V and J are TRBV5-1 and TRBJ2-3, with D possibly matching TRBD2 (5 bases). From germline, CDR1 is SGHRS and CDR2 YFSETQ. The CDR3 length is 17 residues. Trimming removed 1 base at V and 0 bases at J, with 15 bases between.

This clonotype has a count of ten or more. This beta chain turned up in a library designed for alpha chains; as an off-target read, its abundance says little. This rearrangement joins TRBV15 to TRBJ2-5; D is undetermined. V lost 0 bases to trimming and J lost 2 bases, with 10 bases between them. The CDR3 runs to 15 residues. Germline CDR1 LNHNV, CDR2 YYDKDF (reference sequence). The CDR3 sequence is CATSRDRAEQETQYF. The CDR3 DNA reads TGTGCCACCAGCAGAGATCGGGCAGAACAAGAGACCCAGTACTTC. The full variable domain, in which reference TRBV15 and TRBJ2-5 provide the parts outside the CDR3, is DAMVIQNPRYQVTQFGKPVTLSCSQTLNHNVMYWYQQKSSQAPKLLFHYYDKDFNNEADTPDNFQSRRPNTSFCFLDIRSPGLGDTAMYLCATSRDRAEQETQYFGPGTRLLVL.

This clonotype was observed at least ten times. As an off-target read in a library built for alpha chains, this beta chain has a frequency of little significance. The rearrangement uses TRBV5-6 and TRBJ1-4; D is unresolved. Trimming shortened V by 0 bases and J by 7 bases, and 7 bases separated the two germline ends. The CDR3 consists of 13 residues. CDR1 is SGHDT and CDR2 is YYEEEE in the germline V gene. The CDR3 region is CASSLATAEKLFF. CDR3 DNA sequence: TGTGCCAGCAGCTTGGCGACGGCTGAAAAACTGTTTTTT.

At least ten counts were recorded for this clonotype. This beta chain was picked up by a library intended for alpha chains and is off target, so its count carries little meaning. CDR3 coding DNA: TGTGCCAGCAGCTTAAAGACGGGAGGGGGCAATGAGCAGTTCTTC. This encodes CASSLKTGGGNEQFF. This chain joins TRBV7-2 and TRBJ2-1; 8 bases line up with TRBD2. CDR3 length: 15 amino acids. The V segment lost 2 bases and the J segment 6 bases; nucleotides outside the gene matches: 6. In germline, CDR1 is SGHTA, CDR2 FQGNSA.

This clonotype has ten or more counts. This beta chain is a stray sequence in a library constructed for alpha chains; its clone size is not meaningful. This chain links TRBV24-1 with TRBJ2-2, with 11 bases fitting TRBD1. The V gene's germline CDR1 is KGHDR and CDR2 SFDVKD. The CDR3 runs 18 residues. The J segment lost 3 bases and the V segment lost 4 bases, leaving 9 bases of the junction unmatched. The CDR3: CATSDTGTGGRDTGELFF. CDR3 bases: TGTGCCACCAGTGACACCGGGACAGGGGGTCGAGACACCGGGGAGCTGTTTTTT.